This T cell receptor beta chain was profiled in a study of blood T cell repertoires in COVID-19. The CDR3 loop spans 11 amino acids. V was trimmed by 5 bases and J by 7 bases, leaving 11 bases between them. Germline loops: CDR1 SQVTM, CDR2 ANQGSEA. Method: immunoSEQ multiplex PCR; TCRdb's copy keeps in-frame clones and lacks some. Counted here are about 51,000 clones, around 88% occurring once; the ten biggest clones make up roughly 1.3%. The origin of this receptor is a man between 60 and 70 years old with acute or convalescent COVID-19. J is TRBJ1-2 and V is TRBV29-1, with D unresolved. The sample comprised peripheral blood. The CDR3, as DNA: TGCAGCGTTCAGGATAACGGTGGCTACACCTTC. Its protein is CSVQDNGGYTF.